The clone carrying this TCR beta chain was seen a single time. This sample was taken from a study of control samples from healthy donors and cancer patients. The V end lost 3 bases, the J end lost 0 bases, and 8 bases lay between the germline ends. Germline V gene sequence: CDR1 MGHRA, CDR2 YSYEKL. The CDR3 is 15 residues long. Clones were read by immunoSEQ multiplex PCR, and TCRdb kept only the in-frame ones, dropping some. The table shows about 120,000 clones, with more than 80% occurring only once. V gene TRBV4-1 combines with J gene TRBJ2-2; D is possibly TRBD2 (6 bases). The sequence was obtained from a man aged 45-60 years in good health. Sequencing was performed on blood. The CDR3 sequence is CASSQASANTGELFF. DNA for the CDR3: TGCGCCAGCAGCCAGGCTAGCGCGAACACCGGGGAGCTGTTTTTT.